Listed here are 8 T cell receptor beta chains from one sample, sequenced in a study of blood T cell repertoires in COVID-19. Using immunoSEQ multiplex PCR, the repertoire was profiled, and TCRdb retains in-frame clones only, with some absent. This sample has fewer than 130,000 clones, with 65% to 80% found just once. Sequences were obtained from peripheral blood. The source of these receptors is a man aged 65 to 85 with active or convalescent COVID-19.

The V gene is TRBV2, the J gene TRBJ2-5; 13 bases are a match to TRBD2. Germline trimming cut 5 bases from V and 4 bases from J; bases unmatched to any gene: 7. The CDR3 is 16 amino acids. Looked up from germline, CDR1 is SNHLY and CDR2 is FYNNEI. The chain's CDR3 is CASSPSTSGRVETQYF. CDR3 DNA sequence: TGTGCCAGCAGTCCTTCCACTAGCGGGAGGGTAGAGACCCAGTACTTC.

This chain links TRBV27 with TRBJ1-2; 7 bases are shared with TRBD1. Germline CDR1 is MNHEY and CDR2 is SMNVEV (reference sequence). The CDR3 loop spans 15 amino acids. With V trimmed by 5 bases and J by 3 bases, 9 bases remained unmatched. The chain's CDR3 is CASSRTTGNYYGYTF. Written as DNA, the CDR3 is TGTGCCAGCAGTCGAACGACAGGGAACTACTATGGCTACACCTTC.

This chain uses TRBV9 with TRBJ1-1; D remains ambiguous. Per the germline V gene, CDR1 is SGDLS and CDR2 is YYNGEE. The CDR3 covers 16 residues. V was pared by 3 bases and J by 1 base, with 16 bases between. The CDR3 nucleotides read TGTGCCAGCAGCGCCCACCTGCGGGGTGGGAACACTGAAGCTTTCTTT. It is translated as CASSAHLRGGNTEAFF.

This clone has only one observation. The chain has TRBV30 and TRBJ2-5; 12 bases are shared with TRBD2. Germline V gene data show CDR1 as GTSNPN and CDR2 as SVGIG (reference sequence). The CDR3 covers 14 residues. Unmatched junction bases numbered 8, after V lost 8 bases and J lost 4 bases. Here the CDR3 reads CAKSSGGALETQYF. The DNA for the CDR3 is TGTGCCAAATCTAGCGGGGGGGCCTTAGAGACCCAGTACTTC.

The rearrangement links TRBV5-4 to TRBJ2-3, with 15 bases identical to TRBD2. CDR3 length equals 16 residues. Germline V lookup: CDR1 SGHNT, CDR2 YYREEE (reference sequence). The V segment lost 5 bases and the J segment 5 bases; nucleotides outside the gene matches: 6. Here the CDR3 DNA reads TGTGCCAGCAGAAGGACTAGCGGGGGGGCCGTAGATACGCAGTATTTT. It encodes CASRRTSGGAVDTQYF.

Written as DNA, the CDR3 is TGTGCCAGCAGCCGACTCGACAGGAACACCGGGGAGCTGTTTTTT. It translates to CASSRLDRNTGELFF. The genes are TRBV28 and TRBJ2-2; possibly TRBD1 for D (5 bases). The ends were cut back, 6 bases at V and 1 base at J, with 12 bases in the middle. CDR3 length equals 15 residues. The germline V gene has CDR1 MDHEN and CDR2 SYDVKM.

The chain employs TRBV3-1 (or the pseudogene TRBV3-2) and TRBJ1-1, with a possible D match to TRBD1 (5 bases). V was pared by 7 bases and J by 1 base, with 10 bases between. Germline V gives CDR1 LGHDT, CDR2 YNNKEL (reference sequence). The CDR3 contains 13 residues. CDR3 protein: CASTFTGNTEAFF. The CDR3 DNA follows: TGTGCCAGCACCTTCACAGGGAACACTGAAGCTTTCTTT.

The chain employs TRBV5-6 and TRBJ2-5, with 8 bases aligning to TRBD1. The trim removed 3 bases at V and 2 bases at J, leaving 3 bases unmatched. The CDR3 is 14 residues long. CDR1 is SGHDT, CDR2 YYEEEE, per germline. CDR3 protein: CASSSTGAQETQYF. CDR3 bases: TGTGCCAGCAGCTCGACAGGGGCTCAAGAGACCCAGTACTTC.